These 19 T cell receptor beta chains came from one sample sequenced in a study of T cells in Graves' hyperthyroidism and ophthalmopathy. Amplified regions were TCR beta CDR3 sequences from RNA transcripts. Researchers ran a first-round RT-PCR on the TCR CDR3 using the HTBI primer set. TCRdb recomputed calls from the multiplex PCR reads with MiXCR, one row per CDR3 protein. Here the sample spans 550,000 to 700,000 distinct CDR3 sequences, 46% being singletons. The sequenced sample was peripheral blood or thyroid tissue (not recorded which). These receptors were collected from an adult woman with Graves' disease, either hyperthyroidism or ophthalmopathy (not recorded which).

This clonotype appeared a few times. The chain has TRBV15 and TRBJ1-2; tentatively, D is TRBD1 (6 bases). The V and J ends lost 3 bases and 5 bases respectively, with 19 bases between them. This CDR3 comprises 16 residues. CDR1 is LNHNV, CDR2 YYDKDF, per germline (reference sequence). CDR3 nucleotide sequence: TGTGCCACCAGCAGCTTCGTGGCTAGGACAGTGTATGGCTACACCTTC. Translated, it gives CATSSFVARTVYGYTF. The whole variable domain, remainder taken from reference TRBV15 and TRBJ1-2, is DAMVIQNPRYQVTQFGKPVTLSCSQTLNHNVMYWYQQKSSQAPKLLFHYYDKDFNNEADTPDNFQSRRPNTSFCFLDIRSPGLGDTAMYLCATSSFVARTVYGYTFGSGTRLTVV.

This clonotype was picked up a small number of times. The chain uses TRBV10-3 and TRBJ2-7; possible D gene TRBD2, 6 bases. The CDR3 is 12 residues long. V dropped 8 bases and J dropped 2 bases, with 10 bases sitting between them. CDR1 is ENHRY and CDR2 is SYGVKD in the germline V gene. The CDR3 sequence is CAIGEAAYEQYF. The DNA of the CDR3 is TGTGCCATCGGGGAGGCCGCCTACGAGCAGTACTTC.

This clonotype was picked up many times. The rearrangement joins TRBV20-1 to TRBJ2-7; 16 bases are a match to TRBD2. This CDR3 has 19 residues. The V gene's germline CDR1 is DFQATT and CDR2 SNEGSKA (reference sequence). The V segment lost 6 bases and the J segment 0 bases; nucleotides outside the gene matches: 14. The DNA of the CDR3 is TGCAGTGCGACCCCACTGGGGACTAGCGGGAGGGGAAGCTCCTACGAGCAGTACTTC. Amino acids: CSATPLGTSGRGSSYEQYF.

This clonotype was detected ten times or more. The V and J genes are TRBV7-9 and TRBJ2-7; 7 bases are shared with TRBD1. V was clipped by 5 bases and J by 3 bases; unmatched bases: 4. Germline CDR1 reads SEHNR; CDR2 reads FQNEAQ (reference sequence). This CDR3 spans 13 amino acids. The CDR3, as DNA: TGTGCCAGCAGCGGGCAGGGGGACTACGAGCAGTACTTC. Amino acid sequence: CASSGQGDYEQYF.

Ten or more counts support this clonotype. The V gene is TRBV5-1, the J gene TRBJ1-4; D uncertain. The CDR3 covers 15 residues. Germline V lookup: CDR1 SGHRS, CDR2 YFSETQ. The germline V and J ends were trimmed by 4 bases and 2 bases, with 12 bases remaining between them. The CDR3 DNA reads as TGCGCCAGCAGCGTGCAAGGACTTACTAATGAAAAACTGTTTTTT. This gives the protein CASSVQGLTNEKLFF.

The chain couples TRBV12-3 or TRBV12-4 to TRBJ1-2, with a weak D call TRBD1 (5 bases). The CDR3 runs to 17 residues. Deletions cut 6 bases from V and 3 bases from J, with 23 bases between. CDR3 in amino acids: CASSPLSGAGGDYGYTF. In DNA form, the CDR3 reads TGTGCCAGCAGCCCTCTTAGCGGGGCCGGGGGTGACTATGGCTACACCTTC.

This clonotype has at least ten counts. The chain recombines TRBV20-1 with TRBJ2-7; D perhaps matches TRBD1 (5 bases). The V end lost 5 bases, the J end lost 2 bases, and 22 bases lay between the germline ends. The CDR3 contains 16 residues. Germline values: CDR1 DFQATT, CDR2 SNEGSKA (reference sequence). This CDR3 reads CSALSPWAGKTYEQYF. DNA for the CDR3: TGCAGTGCTCTCTCACCGTGGGCAGGGAAGACCTACGAGCAGTACTTC.

This clonotype was seen at least ten times. The chain carries TRBV6-1 and TRBJ1-2; tentative D call: TRBD1 (6 bases). The ends were cut back, 3 bases at V and 3 bases at J, with 17 bases in the middle. Germline V lookup: CDR1 MNHNS, CDR2 SASEGT. The CDR3 loop spans 16 amino acids. CDR3 in amino acids: CASSEQGSPGDYGYTF. The DNA of the CDR3 is TGTGCCAGCAGTGAGCAGGGGTCGCCAGGAGACTATGGCTACACCTTC.

This clonotype appeared many times. The chain has TRBV27 and TRBJ1-2, with a tentative D call TRBD1 (5 bases). The CDR3 length is 12 residues. The germline V and J ends were trimmed by 3 bases and 13 bases, with 15 bases remaining between them. Germline V lookup: CDR1 MNHEY, CDR2 SMNVEV (reference sequence). CDR3: CASSFVGTPVTF. As DNA, the CDR3 is TGTGCCAGCAGTTTCGTAGGGACGCCGGTCACCTTC.

The chain combines TRBV7-6 with TRBJ1-5; a weak D match, TRBD1 (5 bases). The CDR3 runs 14 residues. Germline CDR1 SGHVS, CDR2 FNYEAQ. V lost 1 base, J lost 14 bases, and 18 bases lay in between. CDR3 in DNA: TGTGCCAGCAGCTTAGTCGGGCTAGACGGGACCGAGCATTTT. Encoded protein: CASSLVGLDGTEHF.

The V call is TRBV7-6, the J call TRBJ2-7; 7 bases are shared with TRBD2. The CDR3 length is 15 residues. Germline V gene data show CDR1 as SGHVS and CDR2 as FNYEAQ. Germline trimming cut 2 bases from V and 1 base from J; bases unmatched to any gene: 5. CDR3: CASSLSGGFSYEQYF. For the CDR3, the DNA is TGTGCCAGCAGCTTATCCGGGGGGTTTTCCTACGAGCAGTACTTC. The full variable domain, in which reference TRBV7-6 and TRBJ2-7 provide the parts outside the CDR3, is GAGVSQSPRYKVTKRGQDVALRCDPISGHVSLYWYRQALGQGPEFLTYFNYEAQQDKSGLPNDRFSAERPEGSISTLTIQRTEQRDSAMYRCASSLSGGFSYEQYFGPGTRLTVT.

This clonotype was detected ten times or more. This CDR3 is CSARGYRGKSNTEAFF. In DNA form, the CDR3 reads TGCAGTGCTAGAGGATACAGGGGGAAATCGAACACTGAAGCTTTCTTT. The rearrangement links TRBV20-1 to TRBJ1-1; 8 bases are a match to TRBD1. With 1 base clipped from V and 1 base from J, the junction kept 8 bases outside the gene matches. Germline CDR1 DFQATT, CDR2 SNEGSKA (reference sequence). The CDR3 spans 16 residues.

The chain has TRBV20-1 and TRBJ2-5; D possibly corresponds to TRBD2 (6 bases). CDR1 is DFQATT, CDR2 SNEGSKA, per germline (reference sequence). V was cut by 6 bases and J by 5 bases, with 19 bases left in between. The CDR3 is 14 residues long. The CDR3 sequence is CSAKNAGSGETQYF. The CDR3 DNA reads TGCAGTGCAAAAAACGCGGGGTCAGGGGAGACCCAGTACTTC.

This clonotype has at least ten counts. The rearrangement uses TRBV25-1 and TRBJ1-1; D is unresolved. This CDR3 spans 13 amino acids. CDR1 and CDR2 from the germline V gene are MGHDK and SYGVNS. Trimming removed 1 base from V and 2 bases from J, with 5 bases in between. DNA for the CDR3: TGTGCCAGCAGTGAATTTGACAACACTGAAGCTTTCTTT. Translation: CASSEFDNTEAFF.

This clonotype came up many times. The chain recombines TRBV11-1 with TRBJ1-2, with no clear D. With 5 bases removed from V and 1 base from J, the gap between germline ends came to 11 bases. The CDR3 sequence is 14 residues long. Germline assignment: CDR1 SGHAT and CDR2 FQDESV (reference sequence). In DNA, the CDR3 is TGTGCCAGCAGCGTCGACAAACTTAACTATGGCTACACCTTC. It codes for CASSVDKLNYGYTF.

The genes are TRBV28 and TRBJ2-2, with 8 bases that match TRBD1. V dropped 6 bases and J dropped 0; count of bases not matched to a gene: 6. Germline V lookup: CDR1 MDHEN, CDR2 SYDVKM. The CDR3 covers 16 residues. CDR3 amino acids: CASRTPTGANTGELFF. For the CDR3, the DNA is TGTGCCAGCAGAACACCGACAGGGGCGAACACCGGGGAGCTGTTTTTT.

The CDR3 bases are TGTGCCACCAAGGAAGGAACTGAAGCTTTCTTT. Residues: CATKEGTEAFF. The chain couples TRBV24-1 to TRBJ1-1, with D uncertain. The CDR3 sequence is 11 residues long. Germline CDR1 is KGHDR and CDR2 is SFDVKD. V lost 8 bases and J lost 5, with 8 bases in between.

This clonotype was detected ten times or more. The V and J genes are TRBV28 and TRBJ2-5; TRBD2 matches at 7 bases. This CDR3 contains 14 residues. Looked up from germline, CDR1 is MDHEN and CDR2 is SYDVKM. With 6 bases clipped from V and 2 bases from J, the junction kept 6 bases outside the gene matches. The CDR3 protein is CASRREVRQETQYF. The CDR3 DNA reads as TGTGCCAGCAGACGGGAGGTTCGTCAAGAGACCCAGTACTTC.

The genes are TRBV7-2 and TRBJ2-5; 8 bases agree with TRBD1. The CDR3 loop spans 16 amino acids. J was trimmed by 2 bases and V by 5 bases; bases with no gene match: 10. CDR1 is SGHTA and CDR2 is FQGNSA in the germline V gene. In nucleotides, the CDR3 is TGTGCCAGCAGCCCAAGGCAGGGACAGGTACAAGAGACCCAGTACTTC. This sequence encodes CASSPRQGQVQETQYF.